The T cell receptor (beta chain) under discussion was sequenced for a study of CD8 T cells in Susac syndrome. The multiple sclerosis controls, all treatment-naive patients, had relapsing-remitting disease that was stable or active. Purification of the CD8+ and CD4+ T cells relied on negative isolation, and TEMRA cells underwent FACS enrichment. Comments on this clonotype: Its cognate antigen is unknown.

The V gene's germline CDR1 is LGHDT and CDR2 YNNKEL (reference sequence). This CDR3 has 15 amino acids. Losses at the gene ends were 4 bases for V and 0 bases for J; bases not matched to a gene: 3. A quantity of about 0.45 to 1 ug RNA underwent reverse transcription using random hexamers. It was immunoSEQ multiplex PCR that amplified TCR beta CDR3 across 54 Vbeta and 13 Jbeta. TCRdb reprocessed the immunoSEQ multiplex PCR reads with MiXCR, giving one entry per CDR3 protein. Counted here are about 210,000 distinct CDR3 sequences, around 95% occurring once; the ten biggest clones make up roughly 0.1%. Regarding the study as a whole: It was acknowledged in the study that its TCR sequencing and HLA analysis involved a relatively small number of individuals.

This chain uses TRBV3-1 with TRBJ1-5; 7 nucleotides match TRBD1. The material sequenced was CD4+ T cells from PBMCs. The TCR comes from a human donor with multiple sclerosis. The CDR3 reads CASSPGTDSNQPQHF. The CDR3 DNA reads as TGTGCCAGCAGCCCAGGGACAGATAGCAATCAGCCCCAGCATTTT.